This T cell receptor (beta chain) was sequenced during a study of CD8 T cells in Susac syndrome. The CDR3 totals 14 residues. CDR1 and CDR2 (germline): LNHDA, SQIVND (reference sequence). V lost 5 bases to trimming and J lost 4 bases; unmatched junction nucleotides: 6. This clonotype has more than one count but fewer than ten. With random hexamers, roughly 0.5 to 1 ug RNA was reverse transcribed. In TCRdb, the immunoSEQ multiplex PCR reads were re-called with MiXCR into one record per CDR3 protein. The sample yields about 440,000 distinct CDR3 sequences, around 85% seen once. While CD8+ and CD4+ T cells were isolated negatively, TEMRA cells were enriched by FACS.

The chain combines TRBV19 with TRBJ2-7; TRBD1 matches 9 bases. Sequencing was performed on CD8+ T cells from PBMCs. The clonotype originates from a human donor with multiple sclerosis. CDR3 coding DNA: TGTGCCAGTAGTTCCGGGACAGGGTATTACGAGCAGTACTTC. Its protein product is CASSSGTGYYEQYF. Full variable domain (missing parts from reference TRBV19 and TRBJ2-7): DGGITQSPKYLFRKEGQNVTLSCEQNLNHDAMYWYRQDPGQGLRLIYYSQIVNDFQKGDIAEGYSVSREKKESFPLTVTSAQKNPTAFYLCASSSGTGYYEQYFGPGTRLTVT.